The following is a TCR beta chain sequence with its context. V gave up 5 bases and J gave up 0 bases, with 8 bases separating them. CDR1 SNHLY and CDR2 FYNNEI come from the germline V gene. The CDR3 is 14 amino acids. CD8+ and CD4+ T cells circulating in blood were sequenced for TCR beta. CD8+ and CD4+ T cells were negatively isolated; TEMRA cells were FACS-enriched. The sample comes from a study of CD8 T cells in Susac syndrome. It was with random hexamers that roughly 0.5 to 1 ug RNA was reverse transcribed. Amplification of TCR beta CDR3 used immunoSEQ multiplex PCR across 54 Vbeta and 13 Jbeta. TCRdb reprocessed the immunoSEQ multiplex PCR reads with MiXCR, giving one entry per CDR3 protein. This table has under 350,000 distinct CDR3 sequences, 90% to 95% appearing once.

This sequence joins TRBV2 and TRBJ2-1; D is uncertain. The receptor was derived from a human donor with multiple sclerosis. Sequences were obtained from CD4+ T cells from PBMCs. CDR3 residues: CASSRLSSYNEQFF. The CDR3 nucleotides read TGTGCCAGCAGTCGACTGAGCTCCTACAATGAGCAGTTCTTC.